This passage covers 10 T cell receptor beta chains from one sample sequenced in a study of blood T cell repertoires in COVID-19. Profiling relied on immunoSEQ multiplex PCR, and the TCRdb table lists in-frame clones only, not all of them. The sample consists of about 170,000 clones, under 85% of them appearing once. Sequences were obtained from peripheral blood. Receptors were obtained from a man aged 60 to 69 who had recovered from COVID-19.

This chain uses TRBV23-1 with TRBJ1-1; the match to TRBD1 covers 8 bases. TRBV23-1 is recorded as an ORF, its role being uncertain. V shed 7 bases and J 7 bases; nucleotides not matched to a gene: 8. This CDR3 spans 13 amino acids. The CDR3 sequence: CASIRTGFGEAFF. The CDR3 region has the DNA TGCGCCAGCATTAGGACAGGGTTTGGTGAAGCTTTCTTT.

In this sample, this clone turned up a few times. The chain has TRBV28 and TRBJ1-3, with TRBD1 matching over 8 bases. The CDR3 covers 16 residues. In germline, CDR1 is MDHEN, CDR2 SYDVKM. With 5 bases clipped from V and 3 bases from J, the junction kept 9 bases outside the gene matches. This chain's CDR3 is CASSDPGQASGNTIYF. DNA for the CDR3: TGTGCCAGCAGTGACCCGGGACAGGCGAGTGGAAACACCATATATTTT.

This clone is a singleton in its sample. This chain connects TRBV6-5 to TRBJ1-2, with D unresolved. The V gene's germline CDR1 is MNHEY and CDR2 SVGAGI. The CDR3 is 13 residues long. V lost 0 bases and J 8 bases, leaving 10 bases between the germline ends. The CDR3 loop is CASSYSRGPGYTF. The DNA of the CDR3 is TGTGCCAGCAGTTACTCGAGAGGGCCCGGCTACACCTTC.

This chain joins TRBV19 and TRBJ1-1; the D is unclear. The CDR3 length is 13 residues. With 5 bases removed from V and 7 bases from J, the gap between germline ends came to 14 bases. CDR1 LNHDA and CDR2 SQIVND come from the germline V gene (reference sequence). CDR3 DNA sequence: TGTGCCAGTAGTTCGGACCGGGATAGTGAAGCTTTCTTT. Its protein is CASSSDRDSEAFF.

The CDR3 spells CASSSTGYNQPQHF. The CDR3, as DNA: TGTGCCAGCAGCTCCACAGGGTACAATCAGCCCCAGCATTTT. This chain connects TRBV7-9 to TRBJ1-5; possibly TRBD1 for D (6 bases). From germline, CDR1 is SEHNR and CDR2 FQNEAQ (reference sequence). The CDR3 contains 14 residues. Trimming took off 4 bases at V and 3 bases at J, with 10 bases between the two ends.

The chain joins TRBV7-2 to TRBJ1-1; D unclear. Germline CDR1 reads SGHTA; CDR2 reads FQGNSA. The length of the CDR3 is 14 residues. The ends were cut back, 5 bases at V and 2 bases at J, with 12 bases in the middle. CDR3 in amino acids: CASSPDPTNTEAFF. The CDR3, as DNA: TGTGCCAGCAGCCCCGACCCGACAAACACTGAAGCTTTCTTT.

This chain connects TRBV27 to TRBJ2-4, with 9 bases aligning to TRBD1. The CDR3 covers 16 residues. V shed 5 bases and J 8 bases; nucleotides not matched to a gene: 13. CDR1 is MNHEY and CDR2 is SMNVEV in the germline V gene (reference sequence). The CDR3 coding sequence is TGTGCCAGCAGTGTTCACCCGGGACAGGGATCAGACATTCAGTACTTC. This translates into CASSVHPGQGSDIQYF.

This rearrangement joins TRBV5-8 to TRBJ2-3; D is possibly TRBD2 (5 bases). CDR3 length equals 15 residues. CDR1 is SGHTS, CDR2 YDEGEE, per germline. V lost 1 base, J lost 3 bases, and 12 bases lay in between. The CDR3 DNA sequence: TGTGCCAGCAGCTTGCCCGGGATGAGAACAGATACGCAGTATTTT. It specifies CASSLPGMRTDTQYF.

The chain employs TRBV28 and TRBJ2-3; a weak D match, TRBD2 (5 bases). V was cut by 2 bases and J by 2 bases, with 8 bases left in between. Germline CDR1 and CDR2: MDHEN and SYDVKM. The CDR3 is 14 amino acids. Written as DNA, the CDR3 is TGTGCCAGCAGTTTAGTGGGAGCCACAGATACGCAGTATTTT. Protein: CASSLVGATDTQYF.

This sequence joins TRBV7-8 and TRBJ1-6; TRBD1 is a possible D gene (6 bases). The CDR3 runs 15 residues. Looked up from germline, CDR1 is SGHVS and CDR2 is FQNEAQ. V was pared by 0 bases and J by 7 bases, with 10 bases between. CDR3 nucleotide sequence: TGTGCCAGCAGCTTAGCGCAGGGGTACAATTCACCCCTCCACTTT. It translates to CASSLAQGYNSPLHF.